A selection of T cell receptor beta chains follows, all from one sample in a study of CD8+CD57+ T cells in acquired aplastic anemia. MiXCR, run by TCRdb on the reads, gives a single entry per CDR3 protein. The sample holds a few hundred thousand distinct CDR3 sequences, roughly 45% seen once. Sequenced: sorted CD4+, CD8+, or CD8+CD57+ T cells (not recorded which) from PBMCs. These receptors were taken from a human donor with aplastic anemia. CDR3s include the opening cysteine and the closing phenylalanine or tryptophan. Each record gives: clone size, J gene, D gene, V gene, CDR3 DNA, CDR3 protein. The D gene is left open where the match is weak. The size entry is marked missing in some rows and otherwise reads once, few, many or a size class.

clone size: few
J gene: TRBJ2-1
D gene: TRBD1
V gene: TRBV19
CDR3 DNA: TGTGCCAGTAGTCAACAGGGGCGGGAGCAGTTCTTC
CDR3 protein: CASSQQGREQFF

clone size: NA
J gene: TRBJ2-7
D gene: TRBD1
V gene: TRBV29-1
CDR3 DNA: TGCAGCGTTGAGGGACAGAGCTACGAGCAGTACTTC
CDR3 protein: CSVEGQSYEQYF

clone size: few
J gene: TRBJ2-1
D gene: TRBD2
V gene: TRBV7-2
CDR3 DNA: TGCGCCAGCAGCCAGTACGGGACTAGCGGGGGATATGAGCAGTTCTTC
CDR3 protein: CASSQYGTSGGYEQFF

clone size: once
J gene: TRBJ2-3
D gene: TRBD2
V gene: TRBV2
CDR3 DNA: TGTGCCAGCGGGCGGGGGTTAGCCTACAATGAGCAGTATTTT
CDR3 protein: CASGRGLAYNEQYF

clone size: many
J gene: TRBJ1-4
D gene: NA
V gene: TRBV6-2/TRBV6-3
CDR3 DNA: TGTGCCAGCAGTTTTGGTAGAGGGAATGAAAAACTGTTTTTT
CDR3 protein: CASSFGRGNEKLFF

clone size: NA
J gene: TRBJ2-7
D gene: NA
V gene: TRBV20-1
CDR3 DNA: TGCAGTGCCCGGGACATCCACTCCTACGAGCAGTACTTC
CDR3 protein: CSARDIHSYEQYF

clone size: many
J gene: TRBJ2-7
D gene: NA
V gene: TRBV6-5
CDR3 DNA: TGTGCCAGCAGTTACTCGCACGTACAGGCTGGGGAGCAGTACTTC
CDR3 protein: CASSYSHVQAGEQYF

clone size: few
J gene: TRBJ2-5
D gene: NA
V gene: TRBV28
CDR3 DNA: TGTGCCAGCAGTTTACCAGGGGACGAAGAGACCCAGTACTTC
CDR3 protein: CASSLPGDEETQYF

clone size: NA
J gene: TRBJ1-5
D gene: NA
V gene: TRBV10-2
CDR3 DNA: TGCGCCAGCAGTGAGGCAGACTTCTATAGCAATCAGCCCCAGCATTTT
CDR3 protein: CASSEADFYSNQPQHF

clone size: many
J gene: TRBJ1-1
D gene: NA
V gene: TRBV7-9
CDR3 DNA: TGTGCCAGCACCGCCCGCCCCCCGGGGCAGCGGAACACTGAAGCTTTCTTT
CDR3 protein: CASTARPPGQRNTEAFF

clone size: few
J gene: TRBJ2-5
D gene: TRBD2
V gene: TRBV20-1
CDR3 DNA: TGCAGTGCTTGGGCGGGGGGCTTAGAGACCCAGTACTTC
CDR3 protein: CSAWAGGLETQYF

clone size: many
J gene: TRBJ1-6
D gene: NA
V gene: TRBV2
CDR3 DNA: TGTGCCAGCATCCCTTCTCCGGGCTTATCACCCCTCCACTTT
CDR3 protein: CASIPSPGLSPLHF

clone size: NA
J gene: TRBJ1-1
D gene: NA
V gene: TRBV18
CDR3 DNA: TGTGCCAGCTCACCAAGTGGAGGGTTCACTGAAGCTTTCTTT
CDR3 protein: CASSPSGGFTEAFF

clone size: many
J gene: TRBJ2-7
D gene: NA
V gene: TRBV12-3/TRBV12-4
CDR3 DNA: TGTGCCAGCAGCACCGGGGACAAAATCTACGAGCAGTACTTC
CDR3 protein: CASSTGDKIYEQYF

clone size: NA
J gene: TRBJ1-5
D gene: NA
V gene: TRBV6-5
CDR3 DNA: TGTGCCAGCACTTGGGCGGGAAGCAATCAGCCCCAGCATTTT
CDR3 protein: CASTWAGSNQPQHF

clone size: NA
J gene: TRBJ1-2
D gene: NA
V gene: TRBV29-1
CDR3 DNA: TGCAGCGTTTCGACACTCGAGGACTATGGCTACACCTTC
CDR3 protein: CSVSTLEDYGYTF

clone size: NA
J gene: TRBJ2-7
D gene: NA
V gene: TRBV7-3
CDR3 DNA: TGTGCCAGCGGTAGGGGAGGCCCACACGAGCAGTACTTC
CDR3 protein: CASGRGGPHEQYF

clone size: many
J gene: TRBJ1-2
D gene: NA
V gene: TRBV6-4
CDR3 DNA: TGTGCCAGCAGTCGGGGAGTCGCCGGGAGTGGCTACACCTTC
CDR3 protein: CASSRGVAGSGYTF

clone size: many
J gene: TRBJ1-6
D gene: NA
V gene: TRBV20-1
CDR3 DNA: TGCAGTGCTACTATGGTGTCGGGGAGCTCCTATAATTCACCCCTCCACTTT
CDR3 protein: CSATMVSGSSYNSPLHF

clone size: many
J gene: TRBJ1-6
D gene: TRBD1
V gene: TRBV4-2
CDR3 DNA: TGTGCCAGCAGCCGATCAGGGGGTGCAGATTCACCCCTCCACTTT
CDR3 protein: CASSRSGGADSPLHF

clone size: many
J gene: TRBJ1-5
D gene: NA
V gene: TRBV5-4
CDR3 DNA: TGTGCCAGTAGTTTAGCAGGCGTCAATCAGCCCCAGCATTTT
CDR3 protein: CASSLAGVNQPQHF

clone size: many
J gene: TRBJ1-1
D gene: TRBD1
V gene: TRBV20-1
CDR3 DNA: TGCAGTGCTCCCGGACAGGGGGCGTCTGAAGCTTTCTTT
CDR3 protein: CSAPGQGASEAFF

clone size: NA
J gene: TRBJ2-7
D gene: TRBD1
V gene: TRBV15
CDR3 DNA: TGTGCCACCAGCAGAACAGGGGCCGAGCAGTACTTC
CDR3 protein: CATSRTGAEQYF

clone size: NA
J gene: TRBJ1-5
D gene: NA
V gene: TRBV9
CDR3 DNA: TGTGCCAGCAGCGCAGGGGTCTCGAGAAATCAGCCCCAGCATTTT
CDR3 protein: CASSAGVSRNQPQHF

clone size: many
J gene: TRBJ2-7
D gene: NA
V gene: TRBV5-4
CDR3 DNA: TGTGCCAGCAGCTCCCTCGGTGGAGGGGCTCACTACGAGCAGTACTTC
CDR3 protein: CASSSLGGGAHYEQYF

clone size: NA
J gene: TRBJ2-5
D gene: TRBD1
V gene: TRBV5-1
CDR3 DNA: TGTGCCAGCAGCTTGGACAGGCTCGGAGAGACCCAGTACTTC
CDR3 protein: CASSLDRLGETQYF

clone size: many
J gene: TRBJ1-5
D gene: NA
V gene: TRBV5-6
CDR3 DNA: TGTGCCAGCAGCTTGGAGTTAGATCAGCCCCAGCATTTT
CDR3 protein: CASSLELDQPQHF

clone size: NA
J gene: TRBJ1-4
D gene: TRBD1
V gene: TRBV20-1
CDR3 DNA: TGCAGTGCTAGGGGCAGGGGGACTGAAAAACTGTTTTTT
CDR3 protein: CSARGRGTEKLFF